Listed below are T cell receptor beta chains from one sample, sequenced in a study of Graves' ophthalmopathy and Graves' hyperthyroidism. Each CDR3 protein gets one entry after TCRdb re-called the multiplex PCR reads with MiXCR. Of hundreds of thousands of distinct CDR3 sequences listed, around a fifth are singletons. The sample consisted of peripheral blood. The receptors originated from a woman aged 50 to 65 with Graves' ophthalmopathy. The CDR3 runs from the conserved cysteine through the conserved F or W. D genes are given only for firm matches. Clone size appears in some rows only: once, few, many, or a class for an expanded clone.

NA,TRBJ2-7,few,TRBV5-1,CASSWAPGGEGYEQYF,TGCGCCAGCAGCTGGGCCCCCGGTGGAGAGGGTTACGAGCAGTACTTC
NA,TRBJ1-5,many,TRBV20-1,CSTTGSSNQPQHF,TGCAGTACGACGGGATCTAGCAATCAGCCCCAGCATTTT
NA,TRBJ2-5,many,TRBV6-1,CASSEAPSGWETQYF,TGTGCCAGCAGTGAAGCGCCGTCGGGGTGGGAGACCCAGTACTTC
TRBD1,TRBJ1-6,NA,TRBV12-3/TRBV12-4,CASRARDSLVNSPLHF,TGTGCCAGCAGGGCCCGGGACAGCCTAGTGAATTCACCCCTCCACTTT
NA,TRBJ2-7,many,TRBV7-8,CASSLSQGYEQYF,TGTGCCAGCAGCTTATCTCAGGGCTACGAGCAGTACTTC
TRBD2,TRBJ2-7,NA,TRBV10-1,CASSEGLAEQYF,TGCGCCAGCAGTGAGGGACTAGCCGAGCAGTACTTC
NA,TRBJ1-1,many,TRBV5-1,CASSLQGMNTEAFF,TGCGCCAGCAGCTTGCAGGGTATGAACACTGAAGCTTTCTTT
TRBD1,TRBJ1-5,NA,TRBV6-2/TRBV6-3,CASRGQGGPQPQHF,TGTGCCAGCAGAGGACAGGGCGGACCTCAGCCCCAGCATTTT
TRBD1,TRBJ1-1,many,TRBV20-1,CSARDQGGHTEAFF,TGCAGTGCTAGAGATCAGGGGGGACACACTGAAGCTTTCTTT
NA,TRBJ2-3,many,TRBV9,CASNGLADAHTQYF,TGTGCCAGCAACGGGTTAGCGGACGCCCATACGCAGTATTTT
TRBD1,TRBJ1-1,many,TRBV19,CASSVEQGGEAFF,TGTGCCAGTAGTGTCGAACAGGGGGGGGAAGCTTTCTTT
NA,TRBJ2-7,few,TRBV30,CAWRGSGGSYEQYF,TGTGCCTGGAGGGGCTCGGGCGGTTCCTACGAGCAGTACTTC
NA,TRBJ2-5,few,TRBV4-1,CASSQAYQPAQETQYF,TGCGCCAGCAGCCAGGCATACCAACCCGCGCAAGAGACCCAGTACTTC
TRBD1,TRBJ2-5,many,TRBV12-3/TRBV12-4,CASRQGAGETQYF,TGTGCCAGCAGACAGGGGGCGGGAGAGACCCAGTACTTC
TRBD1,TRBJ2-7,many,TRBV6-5,CASSYPGQRYEQYF,TGTGCCAGCAGTTATCCGGGACAGCGTTACGAGCAGTACTTC
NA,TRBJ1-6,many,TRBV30,CAWSANRVNSPLHF,TGTGCCTGGAGTGCGAACAGGGTTAATTCACCCCTCCACTTT
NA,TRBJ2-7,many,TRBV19,CASSISGFRSEQYF,TGTGCCAGTAGTATTAGTGGATTTCGTAGCGAGCAGTACTTC
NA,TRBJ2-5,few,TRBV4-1,CASSPRGSKVETQYF,TGCGCCAGCAGCCCCCGTGGGTCGAAAGTGGAGACCCAGTACTTC
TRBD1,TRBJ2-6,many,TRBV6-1,CASSRDSSSGANVLTF,TGTGCCAGCAGTAGGGACAGTTCCTCTGGGGCCAACGTCCTGACTTTC
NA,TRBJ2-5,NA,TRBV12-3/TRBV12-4,CASSFRGVMQETQYF,TGTGCCAGCAGTTTCAGGGGGGTAATGCAAGAGACCCAGTACTTC
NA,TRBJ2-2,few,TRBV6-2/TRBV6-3,CASSYGDTGELFF,TGTGCCAGCAGTTACGGGGACACCGGGGAGCTGTTTTTT
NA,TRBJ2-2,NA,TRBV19,CASSSDTQFPGELFF,TGTGCCAGTAGTTCCGACACCCAGTTTCCCGGGGAGCTGTTTTTT
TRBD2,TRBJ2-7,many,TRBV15,CATSRDGGGSSYEQYF,TGTGCCACCAGCAGAGATGGGGGGGGTAGCTCCTACGAGCAGTACTTC
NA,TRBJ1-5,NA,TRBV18,CASSPHAQNQPQHF,TGTGCCAGCTCACCTCACGCACAGAATCAGCCCCAGCATTTT
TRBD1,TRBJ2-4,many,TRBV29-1,CSVAQGVRDIQYF,TGCAGCGTTGCCCAGGGGGTTCGAGACATTCAGTACTTC
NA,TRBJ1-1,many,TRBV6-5,CASNRQGKNTEAFF,TGTGCCAGCAACCGGCAGGGAAAGAACACTGAAGCTTTCTTT
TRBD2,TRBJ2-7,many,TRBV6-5,CASSSRLADSEQYF,TGTGCCAGCAGTTCGAGACTAGCGGACTCCGAGCAGTACTTC
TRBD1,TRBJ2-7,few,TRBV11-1,CASSLGSTGGEKSYEQYF,TGTGCCAGCAGCTTAGGGTCTACAGGGGGCGAAAAAAGCTACGAGCAGTACTTC
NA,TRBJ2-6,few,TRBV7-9,CASRGLRPRSTGANVLTF,TGTGCCAGCCGTGGTCTCAGACCTCGGTCCACTGGGGCCAACGTCCTGACTTTC
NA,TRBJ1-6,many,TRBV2,CASNQGGSGSPLHF,TGTGCCAGCAACCAGGGAGGATCCGGTTCACCCCTCCACTTT
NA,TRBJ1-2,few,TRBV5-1,CASSFDGRSYGYTF,TGCGCCAGCAGCTTCGACGGGAGGTCCTATGGCTACACCTTC
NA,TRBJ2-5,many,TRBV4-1,CASSQDLTGTETQYF,TGCGCCAGCAGCCAAGATCTAACAGGGACAGAGACCCAGTACTTC
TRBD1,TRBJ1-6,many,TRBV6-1,CASSEVLQGVVSPLHF,TGTGCCAGCAGTGAAGTCTTACAGGGGGTTGTTTCACCCCTCCACTTT
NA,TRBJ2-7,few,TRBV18,CASSPWLAYEQYF,TGTGCCAGCTCACCATGGCTAGCCTACGAGCAGTACTTC
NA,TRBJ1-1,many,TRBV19,CASSISRLGEAFF,TGTGCCAGTAGTATTAGTAGGCTGGGTGAAGCTTTCTTT
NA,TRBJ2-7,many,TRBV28,CASSFQQGGQYF,TGTGCCAGCAGTTTTCAGCAGGGAGGGCAGTACTTC
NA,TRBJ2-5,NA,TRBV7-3,CASSLRANRVEETQYF,TGTGCCAGCAGCTTAAGGGCGAACAGGGTCGAAGAGACCCAGTACTTC
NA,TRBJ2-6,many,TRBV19,CASRGQRASGANVLTF,TGTGCCAGTAGAGGACAGAGGGCCTCTGGGGCCAACGTCCTGACTTTC
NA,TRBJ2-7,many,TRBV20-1,CSAPSVNSYEQYF,TGCAGTGCTCCCTCGGTCAATTCCTACGAGCAGTACTTC
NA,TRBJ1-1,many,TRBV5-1,CASSSDGILEAFF,TGCGCCAGCAGCTCGGACGGGATTCTTGAAGCTTTCTTT
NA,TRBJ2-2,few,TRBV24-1,CATSDLPVETGWTGELFF,TGTGCCACCAGTGATTTGCCCGTTGAGACAGGCTGGACCGGGGAGCTGTTTTTT
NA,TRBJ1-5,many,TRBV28,CASSFGQPQHF,TGTGCCAGCAGTTTCGGTCAGCCCCAGCATTTT
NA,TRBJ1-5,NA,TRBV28,CASSTGFSNQPQHF,TGTGCCAGCAGTACAGGGTTTTCCAATCAGCCCCAGCATTTT
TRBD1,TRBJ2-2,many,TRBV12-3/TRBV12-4,CASSLNQGATGELFF,TGTGCCAGCAGTTTAAATCAGGGGGCAACCGGGGAGCTGTTTTTT
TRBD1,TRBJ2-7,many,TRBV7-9,CASSPTGANHYEQYF,TGTGCCAGCAGCCCAACAGGGGCCAATCACTACGAGCAGTACTTC
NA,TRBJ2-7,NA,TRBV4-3,CASSQGIIYEQYF,TGCGCCAGCAGCCAGGGGATAATCTACGAGCAGTACTTC
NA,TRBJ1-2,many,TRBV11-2,CASSLDRSGYTF,TGTGCCAGCAGCTTAGATCGGAGTGGCTACACCTTC
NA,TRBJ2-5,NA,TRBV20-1,CSARRQETQYF,TGCAGTGCTAGAAGGCAAGAGACCCAGTACTTC
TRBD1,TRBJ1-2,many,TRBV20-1,CSANRGGDGYTF,TGCAGTGCTAACAGGGGAGGGGATGGCTACACCTTC
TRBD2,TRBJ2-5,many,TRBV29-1,CSATLAGLTTQYF,TGCAGCGCTACACTAGCGGGGTTGACGACCCAGTACTTC
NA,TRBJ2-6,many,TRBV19,CAPDRTSGANVLTF,TGTGCCCCGGACAGAACCTCTGGGGCCAACGTCCTGACTTTC
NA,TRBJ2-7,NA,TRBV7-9,CASSFLYYEQYF,TGTGCCAGCAGCTTTTTGTATTACGAGCAGTACTTC
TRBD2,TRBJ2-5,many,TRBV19,CASSTRTSPRYF,TGTGCCAGTAGTACTCGGACTAGCCCAAGGTACTTC
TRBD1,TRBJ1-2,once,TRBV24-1,CATSDAGTGNGYTF,TGTGCCACCAGTGATGCCGGGACAGGGAATGGCTACACCTTC
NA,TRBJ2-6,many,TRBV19,CAGRSGIGANVLTF,TGTGCCGGTAGGTCAGGGATTGGGGCCAACGTCCTGACTTTC
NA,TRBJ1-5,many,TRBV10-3,CAISESGRNQPQHF,TGTGCCATCAGTGAGTCGGGCAGGAATCAGCCCCAGCATTTT
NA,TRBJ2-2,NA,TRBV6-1,CASTRGANTGELFF,TGTGCCAGCACGCGGGGTGCGAACACCGGGGAGCTGTTTTTT
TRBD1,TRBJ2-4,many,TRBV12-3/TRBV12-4,CASSSTGGMNIQYF,TGTGCCAGCAGCTCGACAGGGGGCATGAACATTCAGTACTTC